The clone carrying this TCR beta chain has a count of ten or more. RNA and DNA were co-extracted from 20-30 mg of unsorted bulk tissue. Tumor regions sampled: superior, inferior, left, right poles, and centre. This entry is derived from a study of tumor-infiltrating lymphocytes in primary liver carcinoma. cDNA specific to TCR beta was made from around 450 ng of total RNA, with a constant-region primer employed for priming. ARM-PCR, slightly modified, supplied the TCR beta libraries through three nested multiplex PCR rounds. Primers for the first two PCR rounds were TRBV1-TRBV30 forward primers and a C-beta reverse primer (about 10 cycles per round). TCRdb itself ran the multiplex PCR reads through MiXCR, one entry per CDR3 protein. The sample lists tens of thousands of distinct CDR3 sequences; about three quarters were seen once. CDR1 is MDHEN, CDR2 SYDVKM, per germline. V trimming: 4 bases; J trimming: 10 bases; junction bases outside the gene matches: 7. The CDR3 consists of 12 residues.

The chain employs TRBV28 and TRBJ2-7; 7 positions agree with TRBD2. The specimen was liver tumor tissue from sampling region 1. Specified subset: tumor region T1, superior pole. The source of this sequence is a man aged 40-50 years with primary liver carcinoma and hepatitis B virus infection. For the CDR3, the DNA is TGTGCCAGCAGTTCCCTGGCGGGAGTACAGTACTTC. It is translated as CASSSLAGVQYF.